This TCR beta chain was observed in a study of blood T cell repertoires in COVID-19. For the study at large: The origin of the acute and convalescent COVID-19 samples was the United States, Italy and Spain. T cells, B-cell-depleted T cells, or PBMCs supplied cDNA or gDNA.

Source study methods: Estimated nucleated cell counts came from reference gene primer amplification. The assay was immunoSEQ multiplex PCR, and TCRdb's table has in-frame clones only and misses some. V and J calls and clone size are as listed in that table; D and trimming were resolved from the DNA. The sample has some 170,000 clones, over 75% seen once. This CDR3 is 15 amino acids long. Germline CDR1 reads MRHNA; CDR2 reads SNTAGT. Unmatched junction bases numbered 2, after V lost 2 bases and J lost 2 bases. This chain uses TRBV6-4 with TRBJ2-3, with 9 nucleotides matching TRBD1. Sequencing used peripheral blood. The sequence came from a man aged 70-80 years with acute or convalescent COVID-19. The CDR3 is CASSDGQGNTDTQYF. Written as DNA, the CDR3 is TGTGCCAGCAGTGACGGACAGGGGAACACAGATACGCAGTATTTT.